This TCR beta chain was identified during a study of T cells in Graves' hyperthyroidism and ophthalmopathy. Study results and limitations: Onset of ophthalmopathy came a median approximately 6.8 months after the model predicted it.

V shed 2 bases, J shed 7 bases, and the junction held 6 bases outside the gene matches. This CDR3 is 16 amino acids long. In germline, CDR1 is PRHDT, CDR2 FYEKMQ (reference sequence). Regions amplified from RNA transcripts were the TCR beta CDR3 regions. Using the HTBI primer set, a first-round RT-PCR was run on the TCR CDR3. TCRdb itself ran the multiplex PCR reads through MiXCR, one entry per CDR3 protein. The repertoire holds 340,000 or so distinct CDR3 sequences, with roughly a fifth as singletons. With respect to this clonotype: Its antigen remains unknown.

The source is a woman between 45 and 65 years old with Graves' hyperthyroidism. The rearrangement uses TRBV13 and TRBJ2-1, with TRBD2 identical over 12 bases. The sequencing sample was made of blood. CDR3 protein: CASSLKRTSGRNEQFF. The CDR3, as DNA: TGTGCCAGCAGCTTAAAGAGAACTAGCGGGAGGAATGAGCAGTTCTTC.